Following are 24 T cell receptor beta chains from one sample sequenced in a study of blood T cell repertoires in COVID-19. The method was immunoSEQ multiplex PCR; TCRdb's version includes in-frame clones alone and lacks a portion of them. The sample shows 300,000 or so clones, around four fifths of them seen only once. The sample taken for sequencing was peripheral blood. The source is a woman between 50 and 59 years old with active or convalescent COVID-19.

The CDR3 DNA is TGCGCCAGCAGCTTGGTAGGGGCGAAAGAGACCCAGTACTTC. Amino acid sequence: CASSLVGAKETQYF. This chain uses TRBV5-1 with TRBJ2-5; D possibly corresponds to TRBD1 (5 bases). CDR3 length: 14 amino acids. Looked up from germline, CDR1 is SGHRS and CDR2 is YFSETQ. V lost 0 bases and J 3 bases, leaving 9 bases between the germline ends.

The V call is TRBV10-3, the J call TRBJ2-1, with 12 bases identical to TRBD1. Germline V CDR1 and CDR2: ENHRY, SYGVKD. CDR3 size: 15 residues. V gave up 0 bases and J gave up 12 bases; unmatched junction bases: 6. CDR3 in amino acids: CAISESGTGGGGQFF. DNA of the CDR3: TGTGCCATCAGTGAGTCCGGGACAGGGGGCGGTGGGCAGTTCTTC.

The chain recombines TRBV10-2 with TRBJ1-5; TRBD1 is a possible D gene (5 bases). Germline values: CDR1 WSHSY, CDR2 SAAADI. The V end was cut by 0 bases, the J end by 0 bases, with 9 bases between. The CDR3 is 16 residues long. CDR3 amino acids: CASSESTAYSNQPQHF. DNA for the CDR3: TGCGCCAGCAGTGAGTCGACAGCTTATAGCAATCAGCCCCAGCATTTT.

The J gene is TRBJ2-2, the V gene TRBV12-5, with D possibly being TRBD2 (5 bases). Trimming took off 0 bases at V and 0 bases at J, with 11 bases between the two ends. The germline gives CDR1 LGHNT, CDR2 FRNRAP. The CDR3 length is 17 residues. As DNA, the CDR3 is TGTGCTAGTGGTTTGGTACGCGAGGGTACGAACACCGGGGAGCTGTTTTTT. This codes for CASGLVREGTNTGELFF.

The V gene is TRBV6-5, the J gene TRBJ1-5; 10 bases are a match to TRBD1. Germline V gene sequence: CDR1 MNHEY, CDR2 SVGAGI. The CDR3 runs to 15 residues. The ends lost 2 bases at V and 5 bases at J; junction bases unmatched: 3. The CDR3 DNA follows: TGTGCCAGCAGTTACGCCGGGACAGGGGATCAGCCCCAGCATTTT. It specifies CASSYAGTGDQPQHF.

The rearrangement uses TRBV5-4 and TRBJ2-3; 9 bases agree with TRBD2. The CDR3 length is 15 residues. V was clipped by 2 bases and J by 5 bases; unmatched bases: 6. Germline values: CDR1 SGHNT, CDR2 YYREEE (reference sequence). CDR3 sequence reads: CASSFSGGSIDTQYF. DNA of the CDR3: TGTGCCAGCAGCTTTAGCGGGGGAAGTATAGATACGCAGTATTTT.

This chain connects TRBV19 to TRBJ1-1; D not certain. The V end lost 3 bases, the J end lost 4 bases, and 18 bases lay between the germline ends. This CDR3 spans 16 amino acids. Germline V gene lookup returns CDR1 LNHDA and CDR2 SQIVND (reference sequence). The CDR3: CASSMPGRGKFTEAFF. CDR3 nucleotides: TGTGCCAGTAGTATGCCCGGGCGGGGTAAGTTCACTGAAGCTTTCTTT.

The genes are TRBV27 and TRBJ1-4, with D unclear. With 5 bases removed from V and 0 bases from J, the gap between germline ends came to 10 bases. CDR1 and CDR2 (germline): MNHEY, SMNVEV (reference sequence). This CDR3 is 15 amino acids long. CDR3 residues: CASSLNFATNEKLFF. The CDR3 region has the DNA TGTGCCAGCAGTCTAAATTTTGCAACTAATGAAAAACTGTTTTTT.

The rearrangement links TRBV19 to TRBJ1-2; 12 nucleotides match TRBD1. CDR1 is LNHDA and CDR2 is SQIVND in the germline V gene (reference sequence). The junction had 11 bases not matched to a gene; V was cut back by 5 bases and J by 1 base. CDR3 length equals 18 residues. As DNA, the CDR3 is TGTGCCAGTAGTGACGCACCGGGACAGGGGGCCGGTAACTATGGCTACACCTTC. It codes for CASSDAPGQGAGNYGYTF.

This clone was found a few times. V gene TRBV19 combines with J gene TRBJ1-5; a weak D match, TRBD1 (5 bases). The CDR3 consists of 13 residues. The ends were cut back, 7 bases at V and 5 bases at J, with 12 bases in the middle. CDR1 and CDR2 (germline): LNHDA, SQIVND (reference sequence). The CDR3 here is CASNNRKDQPQHF. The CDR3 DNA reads TGTGCCAGTAATAACAGGAAAGATCAGCCCCAGCATTTT.

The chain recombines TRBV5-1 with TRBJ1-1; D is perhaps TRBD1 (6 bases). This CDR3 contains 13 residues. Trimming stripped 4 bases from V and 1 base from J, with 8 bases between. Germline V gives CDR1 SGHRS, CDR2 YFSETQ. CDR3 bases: TGCGCCAGCAGCCCGACAGGGAACACTGAAGCTTTCTTT. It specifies CASSPTGNTEAFF. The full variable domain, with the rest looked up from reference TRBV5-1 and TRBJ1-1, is KAGVTQTPRYLIKTRGQQVTLSCSPISGHRSVSWYQQTPGQGLQFLFEYFSETQRNKGNFPGRFSGRQFSNSRSEMNVSTLELGDSALYLCASSPTGNTEAFFGQGTRLTVV.

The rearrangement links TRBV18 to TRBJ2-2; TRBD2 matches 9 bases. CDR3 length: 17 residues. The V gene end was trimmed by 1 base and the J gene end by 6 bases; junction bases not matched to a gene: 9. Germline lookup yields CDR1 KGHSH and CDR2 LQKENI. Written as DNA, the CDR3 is TGTGCCAGCTCACCACGGATCGCGCGGGAGGGGCCCGGGGAGCTGTTTTTT. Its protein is CASSPRIAREGPGELFF. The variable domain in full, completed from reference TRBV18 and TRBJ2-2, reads NAGVMQNPRHLVRRRGQEARLRCSPMKGHSHVYWYRQLPEEGLKFMVYLQKENIIDESGMPKERFSAEFPKEGPSILRIQQVVRGDSAAYFCASSPRIAREGPGELFFGEGSRLTVL.

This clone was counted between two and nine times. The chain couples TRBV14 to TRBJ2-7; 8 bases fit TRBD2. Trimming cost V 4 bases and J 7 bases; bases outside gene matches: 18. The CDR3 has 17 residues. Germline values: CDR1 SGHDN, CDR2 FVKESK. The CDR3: CASSPALAGYVRDEQYF. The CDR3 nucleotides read TGTGCCAGCAGCCCCGCCTTAGCGGGATATGTCCGAGATGAGCAGTACTTC. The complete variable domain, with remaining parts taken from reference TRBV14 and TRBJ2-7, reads EAGVTQFPSHSVIEKGQTVTLRCDPISGHDNLYWYRRVMGKEIKFLLHFVKESKQDESGMPNNRFLAERTGGTYSTLKVQPAELEDSGVYFCASSPALAGYVRDEQYFGPGTRLTVT.

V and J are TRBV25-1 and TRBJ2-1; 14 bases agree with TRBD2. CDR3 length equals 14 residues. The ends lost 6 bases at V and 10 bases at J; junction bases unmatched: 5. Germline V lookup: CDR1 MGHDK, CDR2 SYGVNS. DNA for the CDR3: TGTGCCAGCAGCGGACTAGCGGGAGGAAGAGAGCAGTTCTTC. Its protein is CASSGLAGGREQFF. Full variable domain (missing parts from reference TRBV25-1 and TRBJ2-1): EADIYQTPRYLVIGTGKKITLECSQTMGHDKMYWYQQDPGMELHLIHYSYGVNSTEKGDLSSESTVSRIRTEHFPLTLESARPSHTSQYLCASSGLAGGREQFFGPGTRLTVL.

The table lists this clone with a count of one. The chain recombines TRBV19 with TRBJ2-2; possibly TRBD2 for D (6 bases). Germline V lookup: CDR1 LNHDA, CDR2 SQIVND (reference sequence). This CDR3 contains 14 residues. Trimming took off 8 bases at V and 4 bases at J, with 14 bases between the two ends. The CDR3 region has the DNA TGTGCCAGTGAGGAAGTGCGGGGCACCGGGGAGCTGTTTTTT. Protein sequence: CASEEVRGTGELFF.

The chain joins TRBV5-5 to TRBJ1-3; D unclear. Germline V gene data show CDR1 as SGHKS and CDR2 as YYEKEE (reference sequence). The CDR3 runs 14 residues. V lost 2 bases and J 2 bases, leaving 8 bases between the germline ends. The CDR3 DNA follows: TGTGCCAGCAGCTTCAGAACCCCTGGAAACACCATATATTTT. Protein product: CASSFRTPGNTIYF. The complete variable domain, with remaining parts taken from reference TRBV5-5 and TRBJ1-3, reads DAGVTQSPTHLIKTRGQQVTLRCSPISGHKSVSWYQQVLGQGPQFIFQYYEKEERGRGNFPDRFSARQFPNYSSELNVNALLLGDSALYLCASSFRTPGNTIYFGEGSWLTVV.

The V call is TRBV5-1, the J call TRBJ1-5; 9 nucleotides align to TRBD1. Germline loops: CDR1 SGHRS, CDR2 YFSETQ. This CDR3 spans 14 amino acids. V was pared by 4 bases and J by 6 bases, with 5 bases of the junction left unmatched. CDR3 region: CASSPGTGIQPQHF. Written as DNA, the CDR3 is TGCGCCAGCAGCCCGGGGACAGGGATTCAGCCCCAGCATTTT.

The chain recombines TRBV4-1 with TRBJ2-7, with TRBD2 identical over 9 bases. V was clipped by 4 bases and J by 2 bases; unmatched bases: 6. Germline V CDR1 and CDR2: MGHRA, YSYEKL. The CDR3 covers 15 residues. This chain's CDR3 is CASSLVAGEPYEQYF. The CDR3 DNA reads TGCGCCAGCAGCCTTGTAGCGGGAGAACCCTACGAGCAGTACTTC.

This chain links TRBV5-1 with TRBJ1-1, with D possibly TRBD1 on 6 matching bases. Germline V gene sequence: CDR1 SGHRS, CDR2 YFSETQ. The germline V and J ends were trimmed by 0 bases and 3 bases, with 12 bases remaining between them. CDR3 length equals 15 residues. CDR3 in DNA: TGCGCCAGCAGCTTGGCCAGGGGCACTCACACTGAAGCTTTCTTT. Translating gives CASSLARGTHTEAFF. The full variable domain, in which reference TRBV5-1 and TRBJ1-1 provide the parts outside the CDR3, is KAGVTQTPRYLIKTRGQQVTLSCSPISGHRSVSWYQQTPGQGLQFLFEYFSETQRNKGNFPGRFSGRQFSNSRSEMNVSTLELGDSALYLCASSLARGTHTEAFFGQGTRLTVV.

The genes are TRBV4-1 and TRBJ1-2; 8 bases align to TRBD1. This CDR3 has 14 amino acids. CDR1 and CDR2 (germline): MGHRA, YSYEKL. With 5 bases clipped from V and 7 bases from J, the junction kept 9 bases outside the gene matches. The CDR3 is CASSKTGERIGYTF. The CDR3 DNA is TGCGCCAGCAGCAAGACAGGGGAACGAATTGGCTACACCTTC.

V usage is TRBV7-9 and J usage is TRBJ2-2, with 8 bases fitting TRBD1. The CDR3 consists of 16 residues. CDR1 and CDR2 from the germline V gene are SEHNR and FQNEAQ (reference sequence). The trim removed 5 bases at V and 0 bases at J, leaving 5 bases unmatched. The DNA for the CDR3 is TGTGCCAGCAGCGCCGACAGGGGCCCGAACACCGGGGAGCTGTTTTTT. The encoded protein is CASSADRGPNTGELFF. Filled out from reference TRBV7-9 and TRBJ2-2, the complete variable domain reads DTGVSQNPRHKITKRGQNVTFRCDPISEHNRLYWYRQTLGQGPEFLTYFQNEAQLEKSRLLSDRFSAERPKGSFSTLEIQRTEQGDSAMYLCASSADRGPNTGELFFGEGSRLTVL.

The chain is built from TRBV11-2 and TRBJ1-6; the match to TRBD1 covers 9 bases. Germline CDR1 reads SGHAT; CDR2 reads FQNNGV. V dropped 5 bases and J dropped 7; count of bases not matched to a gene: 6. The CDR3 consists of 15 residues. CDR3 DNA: TGTGCCAGCAGCCTGGGGACAGGGACGAATTCACCCCTCCACTTT. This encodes CASSLGTGTNSPLHF.

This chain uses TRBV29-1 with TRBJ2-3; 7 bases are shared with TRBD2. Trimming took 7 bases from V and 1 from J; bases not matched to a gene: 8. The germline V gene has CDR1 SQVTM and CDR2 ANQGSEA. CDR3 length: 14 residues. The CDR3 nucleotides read TGCAGCGCCCGGACTAGTTGGGGCACAGATACGCAGTATTTT. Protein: CSARTSWGTDTQYF.

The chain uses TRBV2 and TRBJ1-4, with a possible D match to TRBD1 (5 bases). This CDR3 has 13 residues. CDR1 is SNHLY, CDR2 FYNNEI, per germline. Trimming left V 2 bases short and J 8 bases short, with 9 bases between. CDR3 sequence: CASSEWEGEKLFF. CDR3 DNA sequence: TGTGCCAGCAGTGAATGGGAGGGGGAAAAACTGTTTTTT. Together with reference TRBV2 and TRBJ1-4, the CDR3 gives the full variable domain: EPEVTQTPSHQVTQMGQEVILRCVPISNHLYFYWYRQILGQKVEFLVSFYNNEISEKSEIFDDQFSVERPDGSNFTLKIRSTKLEDSAMYFCASSEWEGEKLFFGSGTQLSVL.